The 14 T cell receptor beta chains given below trace back to one sample, sequenced in a study of T cells in Graves' hyperthyroidism and ophthalmopathy. TCR beta CDR3 region amplification was performed from RNA transcripts. First-round RT-PCR with HTBI primers amplified the TCR CDR3 region. TCRdb re-derived calls from the multiplex PCR reads in MiXCR, one entry per CDR3 protein. The data show over 300,000 distinct CDR3 sequences, with about an eighth seen just once and 34% held by the top ten. Sequenced input: blood. All receptors derive from a woman aged 40 to 55 with Graves' ophthalmopathy.

This clonotype has a count of ten or more. This sequence joins TRBV3-1 and TRBJ2-7, with 8 bases aligning to TRBD1. The CDR3 runs to 14 residues. Trimming took 2 bases from V and 3 from J; bases not matched to a gene: 3. Germline V gives CDR1 LGHDT, CDR2 YNNKEL (reference sequence). The CDR3 coding sequence is TGTGCCAGCAGCCAAACAGGGGGAGTCTACGAGCAGTACTTC. This codes for CASSQTGGVYEQYF.

As concerns this clonotype: Just one base apart from a much larger clone, this may be a read error. This rearrangement joins TRBV3-1 to TRBJ2-3; TRBD1 is a possible D gene (6 bases). Germline CDR1 is LGHDT and CDR2 is YNNKEL (reference sequence). The CDR3 is made up of 15 amino acids. For the CDR3, the DNA is TGTGCCGGCAGCCAAGATGGTGGGGGCTTCAATACGCAGTATTTT. It is translated as CAGSQDGGGFNTQYF.

This clonotype was picked up a small number of times. The CDR3 sequence: CASPFGERLTYNSPLHF. Written as DNA, the CDR3 is TGTGCCAGCCCTTTTGGAGAGCGGCTTACCTATAATTCACCCCTCCACTTT. V is TRBV18 and J is TRBJ1-6; D ambiguous. Germline V gene lookup returns CDR1 KGHSH and CDR2 LQKENI. Trimming cost V 8 bases and J 2 bases, with 19 bases left between them. The CDR3 runs to 17 residues. Based on the CDR3 plus reference TRBV18 and TRBJ1-6, the full variable domain is NAGVMQNPRHLVRRRGQEARLRCSPMKGHSHVYWYRQLPEEGLKFMVYLQKENIIDESGMPKERFSAEFPKEGPSILRIQQVVRGDSAAYFCASPFGERLTYNSPLHFGNGTRLTVT.

This clonotype appeared a few times. The gene calls are TRBV24-1 and TRBJ2-2; 7 bases match TRBD1. Germline lookup yields CDR1 KGHDR and CDR2 SFDVKD. V lost 6 bases, J lost 6 bases, and 6 bases stayed unmatched. This CDR3 contains 14 residues. This CDR3 is CATSFPGGAGELFF. The CDR3 region has the DNA TGTGCCACCAGTTTCCCAGGGGGAGCCGGGGAGCTGTTTTTT.

This clonotype was found many times. This sequence joins TRBV20-1 and TRBJ1-1; no definite D call. Germline V gene sequence: CDR1 DFQATT, CDR2 SNEGSKA (reference sequence). Trimming stripped 2 bases from V and 3 bases from J, with 16 bases between. CDR3 size: 15 residues. In DNA form, the CDR3 reads TGCAGTGCTAGAAGCGGCACCGCCAAGGACACTGAAGCTTTCTTT. Residues: CSARSGTAKDTEAFF.

The DNA for the CDR3 is TGTGCCAGCAGCGCCCATCACAGATCGGAAGAGCAGTACTTC. It translates to CASSAHHRSEEQYF. The rearrangement uses TRBV13 and TRBJ2-7; D call uncertain. Germline-derived CDR1 and CDR2 are PRHDT and FYEKMQ (reference sequence). The V end lost 5 bases, the J end lost 7 bases, and 18 bases lay between the germline ends. CDR3 length: 14 residues.

This clonotype was counted only a few times. This sequence joins TRBV5-1 and TRBJ1-1; D unclear. Germline-derived CDR1 and CDR2 are SGHRS and YFSETQ. Trimming removed 0 bases from V and 11 bases from J, with 14 bases in between. CDR3 length: 13 amino acids. CDR3 sequence: CASSLVGGESAFF. The CDR3 DNA follows: TGCGCCAGCAGCTTGGTCGGCGGGGAGAGTGCTTTCTTT.

This clonotype was seen repeatedly, ten times or more. The chain joins TRBV6-2 or TRBV6-3 to TRBJ2-1, with 7 bases fitting TRBD1. V dropped 7 bases and J dropped 8; count of bases not matched to a gene: 5. The CDR3 extends over 12 amino acids. CDR1 MNHEY and CDR2 SVGEGT come from the germline V gene. CDR3 sequence: CASKTGLHEQFF. The CDR3 nucleotides read TGTGCCAGCAAGACAGGGTTGCATGAGCAGTTCTTC.

The V and J genes are TRBV7-9 and TRBJ2-7, with 7 bases matching TRBD1. The CDR3 totals 13 residues. Germline loops: CDR1 SEHNR, CDR2 FQNEAQ (reference sequence). Trimming cost V 6 bases and J 4 bases; bases outside gene matches: 6. CDR3 DNA: TGTGCCAGCAGTTCACAGGGGCCGTACGAGCAGTACTTC. Its protein product is CASSSQGPYEQYF.

The sample holds a few counts of this clonotype. The chain has TRBV15 and TRBJ1-3, with D possibly being TRBD1 (5 bases). Trimming took 1 base from V and 5 from J, leaving 12 bases between them. The CDR3 extends over 15 amino acids. Per germline, CDR1 LNHNV and CDR2 YYDKDF (reference sequence). The CDR3 sequence is CATSRGGVERNTIYF. The CDR3, as DNA: TGTGCCACCAGCAGAGGAGGGGTTGAAAGAAACACCATATATTTT.

To note about this clonotype: A much larger clone lies a single base off, so this may be a read error. The J gene is TRBJ2-3, the V gene TRBV6-1; TRBD2 is a possible D gene (6 bases). Germline V lookup: CDR1 MNHNS, CDR2 SASEGT. The CDR3 has 17 residues. Trimming left V 1 base short and J 6 bases short, with 20 bases between. The CDR3 loop is CASSEEGHPRGQDTQYF. CDR3 sequence (DNA): TGTGCCAGCAGTGAAGAAGGGCACCCGCGGGGTCAGGATACGCAGTATTTT.

This clonotype has ten or more counts. V is TRBV12-3 or TRBV12-4 and J is TRBJ2-1, with 8 bases matching TRBD1. This CDR3 has 16 amino acids. The junction had 11 bases not matched to a gene; V was cut back by 6 bases and J by 4 bases. The CDR3 bases are TGTGCCAGCAGCCACCCAAGGGACAGGAGGTACAATGAGCAGTTCTTC. This sequence encodes CASSHPRDRRYNEQFF.

This clonotype appeared many times. The chain recombines TRBV10-1 with TRBJ2-7; TRBD1 agrees at 10 bases. V lost 3 bases, J lost 2 bases, and 4 bases stayed unmatched. Germline V gene lookup returns CDR1 WNHNN and CDR2 SYGVQD (reference sequence). The CDR3 sequence is 15 residues long. The CDR3 DNA reads as TGCGCCAGCAGTGATCCCGGGACAGGGGCCTACGAGCAGTACTTC. Translated, it gives CASSDPGTGAYEQYF.

The genes are TRBV18 and TRBJ1-4, with unresolved D. This CDR3 comprises 15 residues. Germline V lookup: CDR1 KGHSH, CDR2 LQKENI. V was trimmed by 0 bases and J by 5 bases, leaving 10 bases between them. The CDR3 DNA reads TGTGCCAGCTCACCACCGGGCCTACAAAATGAAAAACTGTTTTTT. Amino acid sequence: CASSPPGLQNEKLFF.